This T cell receptor beta chain was captured by sequencing in a study of blood T cells in healthy people across ages. A second PCR, run for roughly 6 to 11 cycles, used a sample-barcoded 5' primer plus a J-beta primer mix. TCRdb itself ran the 5' RACE reads through MiXCR, one entry per CDR3 protein. The sample lists 980,000 or so distinct CDR3 sequences; roughly 48% were seen once. V dropped 5 bases and J dropped 9 bases, with 11 bases sitting between them. This CDR3 contains 13 residues. Germline V gives CDR1 SEHNR, CDR2 FQNEAQ (reference sequence). This clonotype was detected only a few times. V usage is TRBV7-9 and J usage is TRBJ1-6; weak D call: TRBD1 (6 bases). This receptor was obtained from a man younger than 45 in good health. What was sequenced was blood. The CDR3: CASSPQGSSPLHF. The CDR3 nucleotides are TGTGCCAGCAGCCCTCAGGGGAGTTCACCCCTCCACTTT.